This T cell receptor beta chain was documented in a study of cytomegalovirus exposure and HLA in healthy donors. Study-level information: Most donors, roughly 82% of a few hundred genotyped, fell in the Caucasian-associated ancestry cluster. General study findings and limits: In a later analysis, a missense DCLRE1C variant was linked to TCR beta V- and J-gene trimming. In a later analysis, HLA-C alleles had the fewest associated TCRs, DRB1 alleles the most. The Asian-associated ancestry cluster reportedly had fewer N-insertions than the roughly 670-donor mean in a later analysis.

Primers: 60 Vbeta forward and 13 Jbeta reverse. Some clones are missing from TCRdb's copy, which holds only in-frame ones; the method was immunoSEQ multiplex PCR. The table includes approximately 76,000 clones, less than 80% detected once. Note on this clone: Its antigen is as yet unknown. The junction and the germline gene differ at one end; a read error may be behind it.

The CDR3 has 15 amino acids. Germline CDR1 MNHEY, CDR2 SVGAGI. The sample was PBMCs. The source is a man between 25 and 39 years old in good health and CMV-seronegative. The rearrangement joins TRBV6-5 to TRBJ1-2; no reliable D call. CDR3 DNA: TGTGCCAGCAGTTACTCCGAAACGGGTAACTATGGCTACCCCTTC. This translates into CASSYSETGNYGYPF.